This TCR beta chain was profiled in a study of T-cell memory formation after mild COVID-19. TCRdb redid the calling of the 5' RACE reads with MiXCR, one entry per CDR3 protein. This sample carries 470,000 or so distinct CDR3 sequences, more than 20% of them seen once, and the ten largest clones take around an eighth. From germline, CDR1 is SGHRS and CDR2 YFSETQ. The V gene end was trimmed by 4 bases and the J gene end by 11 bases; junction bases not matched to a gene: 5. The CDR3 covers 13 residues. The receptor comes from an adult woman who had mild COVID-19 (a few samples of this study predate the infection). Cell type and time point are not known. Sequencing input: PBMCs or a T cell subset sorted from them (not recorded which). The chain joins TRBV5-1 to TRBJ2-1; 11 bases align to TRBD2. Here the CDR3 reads CASSPTSGGQQFF. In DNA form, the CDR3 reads TGCGCCAGCAGCCCAACTAGCGGGGGCCAGCAGTTCTTC.